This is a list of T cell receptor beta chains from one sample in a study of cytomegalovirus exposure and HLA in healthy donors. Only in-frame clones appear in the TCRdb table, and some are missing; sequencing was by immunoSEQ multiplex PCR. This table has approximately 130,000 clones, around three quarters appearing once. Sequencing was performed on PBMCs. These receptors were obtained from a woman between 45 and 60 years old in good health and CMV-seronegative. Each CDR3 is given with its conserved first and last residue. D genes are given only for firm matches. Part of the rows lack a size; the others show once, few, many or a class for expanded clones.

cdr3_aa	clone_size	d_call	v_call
CASSLGSGGGNQPQHF	few	-	TRBV5-1
CASMAGGTDTQYF	-	TRBD1	TRBV2
CASSQTSPEQFF	-	-	TRBV13
CATPERSGANVLTF	-	-	TRBV10-3
CASSPGTRAYEQYF	-	-	TRBV7-6
CASSVGQIKWSYNEQFF	-	TRBD1	TRBV6-1
CASRFFAGGASYNEQFF	-	TRBD2	TRBV19
CASSLQGYGYTF	-	-	TRBV7-9
CASSLVSDTGTYEQYF	-	-	TRBV7-2
CASSHNPGQGDAFF	-	TRBD1	TRBV6-1
CSPQGRGAHGTEAFF	-	-	TRBV29-1
CSVGLTSGNTGELFF	-	TRBD2	TRBV29-1
CASGLYQGAGYGYPF	-	TRBD1	TRBV12-5
CASSLLEGQLSF	-	TRBD1	TRBV5-4
CASKGRGASDTEAFF	-	-	TRBV10-3
CASGPRGTQYF	-	-	TRBV10-2
CASSQVEGPWGYTF	once	-	TRBV14
CASKAAETQYF	few	-	TRBV28
CASSLALGGGNTEAFF	-	-	TRBV5-1
CASSQAPGQGTDTQYF	-	TRBD1	TRBV5-4
CATSRDVLAGVVYEQYF	-	TRBD2	TRBV15
CASSPTGGPGYTF	-	TRBD1	TRBV19
CASSESLTQYF	-	-	TRBV2
CATSRDSQGTQPQHF	once	-	TRBV15